These T cell receptor beta chains were read from a single sample in a study of blood T cells in healthy people across ages. TCRdb fed the 5' RACE reads into MiXCR, producing one record per CDR3 protein. The sample contains roughly 800,000 distinct CDR3 sequences, 58% of which appear only once. Sequenced material: blood. The receptor set was obtained from a man in his thirties or forties in good health. Each CDR3 is given with its conserved first and last residue. D genes are given only for firm matches. Rows may omit the clone size; those that give it use once, few, many or a size class.

TRBD1 | many | TRBJ2-5 | TRBV7-6 | TGTGCCAGCAGCCCCATCTCAGACAGGGGGCGGGAGACCCAGTACTTC | CASSPISDRGRETQYF
TRBD1 | . | TRBJ1-2 | TRBV4-3 | TGCGCCAGCAGCCAAGGGGACAGGTCCCTCTATGGCTACACCTTC | CASSQGDRSLYGYTF
. | . | TRBJ2-1 | TRBV20-1 | TGCCTCCCGGGAAGGCATGAGCAGTTCTTC | CLPGRHEQFF
. | . | TRBJ2-5 | TRBV6-5 | TGTGCCAGCAGCTCCGACTTGAGGGAGCAGTACTTC | CASSSDLREQYF
. | . | TRBJ2-1 | TRBV5-6 | TGTGCCAGCAGCCGCTCCGGCAGCTTCTCCTACAATGAGCAGTTCTTC | CASSRSGSFSYNEQFF
. | . | TRBJ1-1 | TRBV5-1 | TGCGCCAGCAGCTTGGGAGACGGCACTGAAGCTTTCTTT | CASSLGDGTEAFF
TRBD1 | . | TRBJ2-7 | TRBV20-1 | TGCAGTGCTAGTATAAGGGGACAGTCTAATTACGAGCAGTACTTC | CSASIRGQSNYEQYF
TRBD1 | few | TRBJ2-5 | TRBV12-3/TRBV12-4 | TGTGCCAGCAGCCAGGACAGGGGGGTAGAGACCCAGTACTTC | CASSQDRGVETQYF
. | . | TRBJ1-2 | TRBV3-1 | TGTGCCAGCAGACCCACAACCAACTATGGCTACACCTTC | CASRPTTNYGYTF
TRBD1 | . | TRBJ1-1 | TRBV5-4 | TGTGCCAGCAGCTATTCACAGGGGGTCTGGAACACTGAAGCTTTCTTT | CASSYSQGVWNTEAFF
. | . | TRBJ2-1 | TRBV6-2/TRBV6-3 | TGTGCCAGCAGTTACTTATATAGTCAGGCGGATCGTGAGCAGTTCTTC | CASSYLYSQADREQFF
. | . | TRBJ2-3 | TRBV10-3 | TGTGCCATCAGTGAGCCAGGGGCTAGCCCAGATACGCAGTATTTT | CAISEPGASPDTQYF
TRBD2 | . | TRBJ2-4 | TRBV25-1 | TGTGCCAGCACGGGAGGGGCGTTGGACTGGAAACAGTACTTC | CASTGGALDWKQYF
. | . | TRBJ1-5 | TRBV6-6 | TGTGCCAGCAGCCCCCCTGGGACGGGCGTAGGACCCCAGCATTTT | CASSPPGTGVGPQHF
TRBD2 | few | TRBJ2-7 | TRBV18 | TGTGCCAGCTCACCAGGGAGCGGGAGGGTGTACGAGCAGTACTTC | CASSPGSGRVYEQYF
TRBD1 | . | TRBJ1-2 | TRBV14 | TGTGCCAGCAGCCACCCGGGACAGGGTAGATATGGCTACACCTTC | CASSHPGQGRYGYTF
. | few | TRBJ1-1 | TRBV20-1 | TGCAGTGCTCTATTTGCCGAAGCTTTCTTT | CSALFAEAFF
TRBD2 | . | TRBJ2-3 | TRBV20-1 | TGCAGTGCTGTGCTAGCGGGAGGCTTGGGTACGCAGTATTTT | CSAVLAGGLGTQYF
. | . | TRBJ1-4 | TRBV28 | TGTGCCAGCAGTTCACCGGGCCTCGCTAATGAAAAACTGTTTTTT | CASSSPGLANEKLFF
. | . | TRBJ2-3 | TRBV20-1 | TGCAGTGCTAGGGTTCCGTCCGCCACAGATACGCAGTATTTT | CSARVPSATDTQYF